This T cell receptor beta chain was observed in a study of vaccination and CD4 T cells after COVID-19. Turning to the study itself: Everyone enrolled got two doses of BNT162b2 or mRNA-1273 vaccine. Stimulation of the cells used overlapping spike peptide pools from SARS-CoV-2 and from the common cold coronaviruses HCoV-NL63, HCoV-OC43 and HCoV-229E.

Cultured CD4+ T cell DNA was sequenced using the Oncomine TCR Beta short-read assay. Cultured CD4+ T cells were the source of extracted genomic DNA. TCRdb re-called the PCR reads with MiXCR, one entry per CDR3 protein. Found here are about 8,500 distinct CDR3 sequences, about 19% of them singletons; the top ten hold about 20%. Judged by abundance, this clonotype is medium-sized (0.01 to 0.1%). Its antigen remains unknown. As to treatment: roughly ten-day PBMC culture with coronavirus spike peptide pools or control peptides (ViraFEST assay). A half-volume replacement of the medium with fresh IL-2 medium was performed on days 3 and 7. This sequence was found in a human donor who had recovered from COVID-19. The sequencing here drew on CD4+ T cells from blood, cultured in vitro, taken after SARS-CoV-2 vaccination.

CDR3: CASLSMGQGQYEQYF. Written as DNA, the CDR3 is TGTGCCAGCCTATCTATGGGACAGGGGCAATACGAGCAGTACTTC. This chain links TRBV6-1 with TRBJ2-7; 10 bases agree with TRBD1. With V trimmed by 8 bases and J by 4 bases, 11 bases remained unmatched. Germline V gene sequence: CDR1 MNHNS, CDR2 SASEGT. This CDR3 is built from 15 residues.